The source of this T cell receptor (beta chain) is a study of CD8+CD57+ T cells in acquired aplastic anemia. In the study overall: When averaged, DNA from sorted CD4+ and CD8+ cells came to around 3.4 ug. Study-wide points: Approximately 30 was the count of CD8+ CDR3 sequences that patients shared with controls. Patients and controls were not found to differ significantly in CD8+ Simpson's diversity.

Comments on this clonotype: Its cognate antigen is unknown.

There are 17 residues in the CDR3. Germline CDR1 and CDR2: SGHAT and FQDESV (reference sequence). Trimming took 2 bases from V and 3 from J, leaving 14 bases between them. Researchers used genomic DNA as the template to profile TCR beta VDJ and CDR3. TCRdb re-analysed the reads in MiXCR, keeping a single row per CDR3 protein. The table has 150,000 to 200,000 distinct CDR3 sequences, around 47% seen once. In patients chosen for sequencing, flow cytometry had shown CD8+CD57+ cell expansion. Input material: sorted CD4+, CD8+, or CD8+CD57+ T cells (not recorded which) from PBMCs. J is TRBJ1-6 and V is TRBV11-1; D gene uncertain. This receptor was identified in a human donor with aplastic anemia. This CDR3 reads CASSLQSGSRYNSPLHF. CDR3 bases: TGTGCCAGCAGCTTACAGTCTGGGTCTCGCTATAATTCACCCCTCCACTTT.